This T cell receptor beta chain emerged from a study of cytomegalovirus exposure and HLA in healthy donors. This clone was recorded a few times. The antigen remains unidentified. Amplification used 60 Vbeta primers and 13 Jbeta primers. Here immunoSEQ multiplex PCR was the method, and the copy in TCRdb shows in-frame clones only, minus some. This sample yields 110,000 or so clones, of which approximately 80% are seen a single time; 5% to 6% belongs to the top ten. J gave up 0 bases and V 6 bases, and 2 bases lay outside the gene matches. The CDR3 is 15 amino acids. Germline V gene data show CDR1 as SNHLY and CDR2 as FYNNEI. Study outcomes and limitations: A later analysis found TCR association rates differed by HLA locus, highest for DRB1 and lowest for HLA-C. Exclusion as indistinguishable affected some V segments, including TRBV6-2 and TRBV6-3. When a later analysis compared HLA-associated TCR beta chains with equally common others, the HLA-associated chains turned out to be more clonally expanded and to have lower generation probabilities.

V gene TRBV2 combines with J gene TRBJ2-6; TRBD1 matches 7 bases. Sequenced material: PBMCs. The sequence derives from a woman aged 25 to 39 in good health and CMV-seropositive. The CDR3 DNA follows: TGTGCCAGCAGACAGGGGAACTCTGGGGCCAACGTCCTGACTTTC. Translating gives CASRQGNSGANVLTF.